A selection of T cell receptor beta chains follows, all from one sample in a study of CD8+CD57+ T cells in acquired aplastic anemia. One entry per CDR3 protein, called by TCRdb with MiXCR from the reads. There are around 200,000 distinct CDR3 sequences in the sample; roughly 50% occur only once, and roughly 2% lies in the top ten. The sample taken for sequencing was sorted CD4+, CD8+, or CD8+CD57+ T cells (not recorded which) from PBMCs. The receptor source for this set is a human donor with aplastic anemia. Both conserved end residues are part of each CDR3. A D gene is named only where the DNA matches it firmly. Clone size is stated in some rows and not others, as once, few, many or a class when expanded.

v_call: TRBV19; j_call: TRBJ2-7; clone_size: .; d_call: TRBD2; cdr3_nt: TGTGCCAGTAGTGGGGGACTAGCGGTGGGCGCGTGGCAGTACTTC; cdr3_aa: CASSGGLAVGAWQYF
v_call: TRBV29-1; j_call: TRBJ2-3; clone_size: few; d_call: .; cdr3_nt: TGCAGCGTTGATAAGGGCCACACAGATACGCAGTATTTT; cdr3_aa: CSVDKGHTDTQYF
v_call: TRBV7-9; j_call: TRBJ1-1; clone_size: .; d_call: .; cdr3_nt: TGTGCCAGCAGTTCTCAACAGCCCACTGAAGCTTTCTTT; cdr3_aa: CASSSQQPTEAFF
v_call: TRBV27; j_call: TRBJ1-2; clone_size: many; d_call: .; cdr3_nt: TGTGCCAGCAGTTACAGGGTCGCCGGTAACTATGGCTACACCTTC; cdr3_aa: CASSYRVAGNYGYTF
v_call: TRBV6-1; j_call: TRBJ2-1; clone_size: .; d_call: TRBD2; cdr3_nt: TGTGCCAGCAGGCCTAGCGGGGGGGCATACAATGAGCAGTTCTTC; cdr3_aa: CASRPSGGAYNEQFF
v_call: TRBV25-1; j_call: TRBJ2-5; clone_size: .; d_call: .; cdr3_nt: TGTGCCAGCAGTGAACCCGCAGGGGGGGAGACCCAGTACTTC; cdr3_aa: CASSEPAGGETQYF
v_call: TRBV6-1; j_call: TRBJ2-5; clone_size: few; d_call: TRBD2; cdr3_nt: TGTGCCAGCAGTGAAGCTTTAGGACTAGCGACCTTCCAAGAGACCCAGTACTTC; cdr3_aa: CASSEALGLATFQETQYF
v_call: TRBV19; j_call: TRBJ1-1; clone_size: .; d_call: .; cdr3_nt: TGTGCCAGTAGTAGGCTAGCGGGCACTGAAGCTTTCTTT; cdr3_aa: CASSRLAGTEAFF
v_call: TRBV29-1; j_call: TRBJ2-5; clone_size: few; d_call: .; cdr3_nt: TGCAGCGTTGATGGTTACTGGCCTGGGACCCAGTACTTC; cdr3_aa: CSVDGYWPGTQYF
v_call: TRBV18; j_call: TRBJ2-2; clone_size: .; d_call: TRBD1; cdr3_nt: TGTGCCAGCTCAGCAAACAGGGGGACGAACACCGGGGAGCTGTTTTTT; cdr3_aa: CASSANRGTNTGELFF
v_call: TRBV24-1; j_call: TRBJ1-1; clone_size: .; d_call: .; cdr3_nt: TGTGCCACCAGTGATAGGAACACTGAAGCTTTCTTT; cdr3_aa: CATSDRNTEAFF
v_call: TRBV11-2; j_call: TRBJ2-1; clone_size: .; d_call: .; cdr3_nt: TGTGCCAGCACCCCTCCTCTTCGGTTACGGGACAAATACAATGAGCAGTTCTTC; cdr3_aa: CASTPPLRLRDKYNEQFF
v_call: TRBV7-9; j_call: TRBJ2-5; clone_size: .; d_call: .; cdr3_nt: TGTGCCAGCAGCTTTAACACCCGCGGTAGCCAGTACTTC; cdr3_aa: CASSFNTRGSQYF
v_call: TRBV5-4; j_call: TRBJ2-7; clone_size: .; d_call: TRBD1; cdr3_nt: TGTGCCAGCAGCTTTGGACAGGGACCCTACTACGAGCAGTACTTC; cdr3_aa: CASSFGQGPYYEQYF
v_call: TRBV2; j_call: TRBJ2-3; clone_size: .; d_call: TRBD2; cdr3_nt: TGTGCCCGCGGTGAGGAGGTAGCGGGATCCGGTACGCAGTATTTT; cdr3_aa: CARGEEVAGSGTQYF
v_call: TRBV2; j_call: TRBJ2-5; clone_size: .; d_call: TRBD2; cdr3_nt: TGTGCCAGCAGTCTAGGGCTCACTAGCGGGAGTTTAGGAGAGACCCAGTACTTC; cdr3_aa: CASSLGLTSGSLGETQYF
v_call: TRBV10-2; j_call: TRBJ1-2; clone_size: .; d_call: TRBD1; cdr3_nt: TGCGCCAGCAGTGAGCGCAGGGGGCGCGAGGGCTACACCTTC; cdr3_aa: CASSERRGREGYTF
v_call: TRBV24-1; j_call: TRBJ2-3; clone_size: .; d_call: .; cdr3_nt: TGTGTCACCAGCGACCGCCTTAGCGGAGACACAGATACGCAGTATTTT; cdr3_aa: CVTSDRLSGDTDTQYF
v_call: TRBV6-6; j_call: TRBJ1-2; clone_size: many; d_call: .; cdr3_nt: TGTGCCAGCAGTTACTCGTCCGACGTCGGTGGCTACACCTTC; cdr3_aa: CASSYSSDVGGYTF
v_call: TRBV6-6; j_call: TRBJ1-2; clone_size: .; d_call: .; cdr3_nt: TGTGCCAGCAGTTACGCAGTTGGCTACACCTTC; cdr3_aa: CASSYAVGYTF
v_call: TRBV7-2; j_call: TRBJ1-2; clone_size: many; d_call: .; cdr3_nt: TGTGCCAGCAGCTTAGCTGCCCAGGGTGGGAGCTACACCTTC; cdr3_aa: CASSLAAQGGSYTF
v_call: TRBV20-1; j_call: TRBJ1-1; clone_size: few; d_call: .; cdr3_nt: TGCAGTGCTAGAGTGAACAGAGGGAACACTGAAGCTTTCTTT; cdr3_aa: CSARVNRGNTEAFF
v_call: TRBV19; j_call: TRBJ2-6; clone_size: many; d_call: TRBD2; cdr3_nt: TGTGCCAGTAGTCCCGGCTCAAGACTAGCGGGCAGCTCTGGGGCCAACGTCCTGACTTTC; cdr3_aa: CASSPGSRLAGSSGANVLTF
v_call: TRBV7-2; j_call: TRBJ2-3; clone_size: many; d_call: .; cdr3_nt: TGTGCCAGCAGCTTGGTGCGGATACGCACAGATACGCAGTATTTT; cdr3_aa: CASSLVRIRTDTQYF
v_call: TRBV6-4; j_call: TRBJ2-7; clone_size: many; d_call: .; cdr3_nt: TGTGCCAGCAGTGCAACGGTAGGGACGGGCGAGCAGTACTTC; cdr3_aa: CASSATVGTGEQYF
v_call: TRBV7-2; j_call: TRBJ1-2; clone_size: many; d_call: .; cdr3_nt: TGTGCCAGCAGCTTAATGGACTATGGCTACACCTTC; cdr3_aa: CASSLMDYGYTF
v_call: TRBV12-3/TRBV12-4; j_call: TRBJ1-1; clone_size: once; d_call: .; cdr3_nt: TGTGCCAGCACCCACCTTCGGTCAGACAACGGGGGTGAAGCTTTCTTT; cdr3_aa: CASTHLRSDNGGEAFF
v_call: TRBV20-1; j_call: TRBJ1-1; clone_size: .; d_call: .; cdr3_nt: TGCAGTGCTAGAGACCCCAGTAGGGCCTGGAACACTGAAGCTTTCTTT; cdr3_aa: CSARDPSRAWNTEAFF
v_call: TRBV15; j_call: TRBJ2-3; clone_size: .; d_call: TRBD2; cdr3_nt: TGTGCCACCAGCTTGTGTGCTAGCGGATCTAGCACAGATACGCAGTATTTT; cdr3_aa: CATSLCASGSSTDTQYF
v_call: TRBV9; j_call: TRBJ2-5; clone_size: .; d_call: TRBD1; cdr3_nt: TGTGCCAGCAAGGGACAGGGAGAGACCCAGTACTTC; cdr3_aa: CASKGQGETQYF
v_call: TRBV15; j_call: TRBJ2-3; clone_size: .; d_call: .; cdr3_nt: TGTGCCACCAGCAGAGGGGTCGGGACAGATACGCAGTATTTT; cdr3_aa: CATSRGVGTDTQYF
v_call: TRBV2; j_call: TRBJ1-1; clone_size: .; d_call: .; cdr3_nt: TGTGCCAGCAGCCGACATGGGAACACTGAAGCTTTCTTT; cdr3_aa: CASSRHGNTEAFF
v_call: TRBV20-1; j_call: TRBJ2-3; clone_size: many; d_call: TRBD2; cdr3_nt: TGCAGTGCTAGAGATTTAAGGGAGGGGCGGACGCAGTATTTT; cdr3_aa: CSARDLREGRTQYF
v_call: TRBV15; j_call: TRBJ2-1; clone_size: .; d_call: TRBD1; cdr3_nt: TGTGCCACCAGCAGACCATTTCCGGGACAGGGGGCGAATGAGCAGTTCTTC; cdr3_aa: CATSRPFPGQGANEQFF
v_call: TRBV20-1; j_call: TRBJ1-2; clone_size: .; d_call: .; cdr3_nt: TGCAGTGCTAGAGATCGGGGGGCACTCTATGGCTACACCTTC; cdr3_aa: CSARDRGALYGYTF
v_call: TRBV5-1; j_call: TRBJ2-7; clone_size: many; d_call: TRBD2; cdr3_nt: TGCGCCAGCAGCCCCATCCTAGCGGGATCCGCCGAGCAGTACTTC; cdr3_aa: CASSPILAGSAEQYF
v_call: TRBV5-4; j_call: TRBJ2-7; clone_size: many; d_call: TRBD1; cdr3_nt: TGTGCCAGCAGCTCCGGACAGGGGCGCGACGAGCAGTACTTC; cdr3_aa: CASSSGQGRDEQYF
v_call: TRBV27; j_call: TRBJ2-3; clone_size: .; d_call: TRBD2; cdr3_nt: TGTGCCAGCAGTCAGGATCCTAGCGGGAGGTTCCGGACGCAGTATTTT; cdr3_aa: CASSQDPSGRFRTQYF
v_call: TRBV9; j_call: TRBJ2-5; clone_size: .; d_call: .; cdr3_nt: TGTGCCAGCAGTTACTCGATAGGGGCCGGGGAGACCCAGTACTTC; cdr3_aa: CASSYSIGAGETQYF
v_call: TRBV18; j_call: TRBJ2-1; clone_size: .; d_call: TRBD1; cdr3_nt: TGTGCCAGCTCATCAAGGACAGGGGGAATCTACAATGAGCAGTTCTTC; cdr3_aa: CASSSRTGGIYNEQFF
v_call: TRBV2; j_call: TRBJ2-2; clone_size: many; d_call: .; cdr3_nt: TGTGCCAGCACCCCAGGAAGACGGACGAACACCGGGGAGCTGTTTTTT; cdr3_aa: CASTPGRRTNTGELFF
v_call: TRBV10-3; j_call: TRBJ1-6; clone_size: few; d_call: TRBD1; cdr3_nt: TGTGCCATCAGTGACCCCAGGGGGAACAATTCACCCCTCCACTTT; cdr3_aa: CAISDPRGNNSPLHF
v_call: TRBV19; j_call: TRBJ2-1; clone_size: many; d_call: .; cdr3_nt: TGTGCCAGTAGTATGAGCAGCAATGGGTACAATGAGCAGTTCTTC; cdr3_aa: CASSMSSNGYNEQFF
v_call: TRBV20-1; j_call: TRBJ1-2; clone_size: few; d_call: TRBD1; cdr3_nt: TGCAGTGCTCCCAGGGGGCCTACCTATGGCTACACCTTC; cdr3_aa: CSAPRGPTYGYTF
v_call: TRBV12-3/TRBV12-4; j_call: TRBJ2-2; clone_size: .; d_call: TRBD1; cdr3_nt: TGTGCCAGCAGCCCCGACAGGGACACCGGGGAGCTGTTTTTT; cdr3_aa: CASSPDRDTGELFF
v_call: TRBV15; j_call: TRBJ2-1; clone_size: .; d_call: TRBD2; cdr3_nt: TGTGCCACCAGCAGCTATCGGGGGGACGGGAATGAGCAGTTCTTC; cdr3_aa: CATSSYRGDGNEQFF
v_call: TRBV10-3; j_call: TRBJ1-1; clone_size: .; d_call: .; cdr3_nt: TGTGCCATCAGTGAGTCGTCAGCCACGAACACTGAAGCTTTCTTT; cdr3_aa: CAISESSATNTEAFF
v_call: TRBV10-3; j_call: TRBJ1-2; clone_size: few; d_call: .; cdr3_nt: TGTGCCATCAGTGAGGGAACAGGGCCCCCTGCCTATGGCTACACCTTC; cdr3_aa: CAISEGTGPPAYGYTF
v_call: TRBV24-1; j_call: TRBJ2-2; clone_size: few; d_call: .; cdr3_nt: TGTGCCACCAGTCCCCGGGCCGCTACCGGGGAGCTGTTTTTT; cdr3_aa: CATSPRAATGELFF
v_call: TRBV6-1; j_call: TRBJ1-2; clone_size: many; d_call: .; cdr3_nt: TGTGCCAGCAGTGAAGCTACGGGGGGTGGCTACACCTTC; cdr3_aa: CASSEATGGGYTF
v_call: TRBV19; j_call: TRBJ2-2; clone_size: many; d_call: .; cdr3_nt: TGTGCCAGTAGTCCCACAGGGATAGGGGAGCTGTTTTTT; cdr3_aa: CASSPTGIGELFF
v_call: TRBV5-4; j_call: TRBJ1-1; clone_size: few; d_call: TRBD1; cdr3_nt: TGTGCCAGCAGCTTTGACAGGGTGGCCGAAGCTTTCTTT; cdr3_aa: CASSFDRVAEAFF
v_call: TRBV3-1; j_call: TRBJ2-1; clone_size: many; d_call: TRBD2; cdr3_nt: TGTGCCAGCAGCCAAGATCGGGGGGGTCAGCAGTTCTTC; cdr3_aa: CASSQDRGGQQFF
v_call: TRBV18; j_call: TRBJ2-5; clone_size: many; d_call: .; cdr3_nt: TGTGCCAGCTCAACGAGCCAAGAGACCCAGTACTTC; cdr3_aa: CASSTSQETQYF